This T cell receptor beta chain was retrieved from a study of OX40 agonist ivuxolimab in advanced cancers. Study summary: Dose-escalation patients' cancers were hepatocellular carcinoma, melanoma, renal cell or head and neck cancer. At just under 85% male, the cohort had a mean age of approximately 60 years, ranging from about 23 to 79. General observations from the study: Near-lowest levels of clonal expansion characterized partial responders at 0.1-3.0 mg/kg. Still undetermined is the antigen specificity of the expanded peripheral T cells.

With respect to this clone: The antigen remains undetermined.

This CDR3 is built from 16 residues. CDR1 SGHKS and CDR2 YYEKEE come from the germline V gene (reference sequence). V shed 3 bases and J 7 bases; nucleotides not matched to a gene: 7. Profiling relied on immunoSEQ multiplex PCR, and the TCRdb table lists in-frame clones only, not all of them. Here the sample spans some 61,000 clones, 75% to 90% being singletons. The starting material was CD4+ or CD8+ T cells sorted from blood, obtained in a trial of the OX40 agonist ivuxolimab. This chain links TRBV5-5 with TRBJ1-6, with 10 nucleotides matching TRBD1. The receptor's source is an adult with an advanced solid tumor such as melanoma, head and neck, liver or kidney cancer. CDR3: CASSSPGTGVNSPLHF. The CDR3 DNA follows: TGTGCCAGCAGCTCCCCCGGGACAGGGGTAAATTCACCCCTCCACTTT.